This entry is about one T cell receptor beta chain. As to time point: persistent/refractory GD, antithyroid drugs over 5 years with positive TRAb. PBMCs provided the RNA from which the TCR library was made. CDR3 regions were amplified by Arm-PCR using iRepertoire HTBI primers to build TCR beta libraries. TCRdb reprocessed the multiplex PCR reads with MiXCR, giving one entry per CDR3 protein. The sample has some 470,000 distinct CDR3 sequences; 20% to 25% are singletons. This CDR3 has 15 residues. The germline CDR1 and CDR2 sequences are SGHTA and FQGTGA. Trimming pared 5 bases from V and 0 bases from J, leaving 10 bases between. The sample is drawn from a study of regulatory T cells in long-lasting Graves disease.

The receptor's source is a female donor with Graves disease. The chain is built from TRBV7-3 and TRBJ2-2, with D perhaps TRBD1 or TRBD2 (5 bases each). The sample in question was peripheral blood mononuclear cells (PBMCs), obtained when the disease was refractory, from a patient treated with antithyroid drugs. The CDR3 region is CASSTGTPNTGELFF. The CDR3 bases are TGTGCCAGCAGCACCGGGACCCCGAACACCGGGGAGCTGTTTTTT. Based on the CDR3 plus reference TRBV7-3 and TRBJ2-2, the full variable domain is GAGVSQTPSNKVTEKGKYVELRCDPISGHTALYWYRQSLGQGPEFLIYFQGTGAADDSGLPNDRFFAVRPEGSVSTLKIQRTERGDSAVYLCASSTGTPNTGELFFGEGSRLTVL.